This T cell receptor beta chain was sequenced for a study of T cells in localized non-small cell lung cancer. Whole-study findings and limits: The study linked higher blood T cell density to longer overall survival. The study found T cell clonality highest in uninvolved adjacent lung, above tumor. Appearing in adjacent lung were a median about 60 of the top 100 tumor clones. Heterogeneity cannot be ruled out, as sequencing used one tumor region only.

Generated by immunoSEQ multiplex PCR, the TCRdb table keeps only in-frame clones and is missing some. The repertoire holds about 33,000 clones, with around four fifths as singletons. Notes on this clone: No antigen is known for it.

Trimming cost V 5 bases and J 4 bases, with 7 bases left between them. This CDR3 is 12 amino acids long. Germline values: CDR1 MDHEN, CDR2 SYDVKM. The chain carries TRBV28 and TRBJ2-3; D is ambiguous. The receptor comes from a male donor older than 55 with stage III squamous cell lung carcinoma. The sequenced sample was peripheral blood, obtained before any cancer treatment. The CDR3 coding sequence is TGTGCCAGCAGTGCGGCAGCAGATACGCAGTATTTT. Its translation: CASSAAADTQYF.